This T cell receptor beta chain was captured by sequencing in a study of cytomegalovirus exposure and HLA in healthy donors. About the study: Ancestry clustering placed roughly 86% of under 450 genotyped donors in the Caucasian-associated cluster. Study-wide results and limits: Most TCR sequences proved rare, with some public TCRs found in many donors. Most of the TCR beta V segments (in an earlier analysis) were productive either about 87% or about 30% of the time. Within the data, a cluster of highly shared sequence variants was likely a sequencing artifact.

This clone has only a few counts. Its antigen is still unknown. 60 Vbeta and 13 Jbeta primers were used in PCR. TCRdb keeps only in-frame clones here, not all; method: immunoSEQ multiplex PCR. In the table there are about 140,000 clones, roughly four fifths of which are singletons. Germline assignment: CDR1 SGHTS and CDR2 YDEGEE. This CDR3 is built from 15 residues. With 3 bases clipped from V and 0 bases from J, the junction kept 4 bases outside the gene matches. The rearrangement joins TRBV5-8 to TRBJ2-7; the match to TRBD1 covers 9 bases. Sequenced: PBMCs. This TCR was recovered from a female donor in good health and CMV-seronegative. CDR3 residues: CASSWGQGHSYEQYF. CDR3 DNA: TGTGCCAGCAGCTGGGGACAGGGACACTCCTACGAGCAGTACTTC.